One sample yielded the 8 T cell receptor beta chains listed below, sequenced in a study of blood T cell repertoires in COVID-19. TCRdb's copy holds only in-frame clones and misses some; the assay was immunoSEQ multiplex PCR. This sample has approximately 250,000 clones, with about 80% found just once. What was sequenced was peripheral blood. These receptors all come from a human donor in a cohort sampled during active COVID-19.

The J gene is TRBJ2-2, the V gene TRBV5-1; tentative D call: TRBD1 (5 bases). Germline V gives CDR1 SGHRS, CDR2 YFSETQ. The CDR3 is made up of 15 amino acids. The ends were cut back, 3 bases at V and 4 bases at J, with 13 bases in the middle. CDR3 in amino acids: CASSSTWGGTGELFF. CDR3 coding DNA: TGCGCCAGCAGCTCCACGTGGGGCGGCACCGGGGAGCTGTTTTTT.

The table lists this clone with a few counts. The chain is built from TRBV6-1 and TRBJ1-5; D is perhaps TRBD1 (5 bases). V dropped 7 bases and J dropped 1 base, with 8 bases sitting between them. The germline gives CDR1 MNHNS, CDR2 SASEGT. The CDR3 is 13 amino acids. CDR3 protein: CASNSGSNQPQHF. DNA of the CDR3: TGTGCCAGCAACTCAGGGAGCAATCAGCCCCAGCATTTT.

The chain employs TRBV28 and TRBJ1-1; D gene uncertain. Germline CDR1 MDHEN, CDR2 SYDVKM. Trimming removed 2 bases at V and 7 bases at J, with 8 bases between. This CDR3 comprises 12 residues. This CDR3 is CASSLQNFEAFF. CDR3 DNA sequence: TGTGCCAGCAGTTTACAGAATTTTGAAGCTTTCTTT.

In nucleotides, the CDR3 is TGTGCCAGCAACAGGGTCAATGGGCCCCAGCATTTT. Translating gives CASNRVNGPQHF. The chain couples TRBV6-5 to TRBJ1-5, with D maybe TRBD1 (6 bases). Germline assignment: CDR1 MNHEY and CDR2 SVGAGI. The CDR3 covers 12 residues. Trimming cost V 7 bases and J 9 bases, with 13 bases left between them.

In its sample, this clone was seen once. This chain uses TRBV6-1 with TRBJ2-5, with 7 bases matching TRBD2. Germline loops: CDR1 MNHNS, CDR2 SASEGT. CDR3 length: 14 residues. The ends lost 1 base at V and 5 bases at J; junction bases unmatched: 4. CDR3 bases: TGTGCCAGCAGTGAAGGCGGGAGAGACGAGACCCAGTACTTC. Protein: CASSEGGRDETQYF.

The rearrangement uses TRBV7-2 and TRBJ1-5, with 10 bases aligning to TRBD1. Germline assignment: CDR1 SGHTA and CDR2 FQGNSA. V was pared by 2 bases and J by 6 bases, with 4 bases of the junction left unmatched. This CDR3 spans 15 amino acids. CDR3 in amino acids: CASSLLGQGGQPQHF. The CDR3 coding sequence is TGTGCCAGCAGCTTACTTGGACAGGGGGGTCAGCCCCAGCATTTT.

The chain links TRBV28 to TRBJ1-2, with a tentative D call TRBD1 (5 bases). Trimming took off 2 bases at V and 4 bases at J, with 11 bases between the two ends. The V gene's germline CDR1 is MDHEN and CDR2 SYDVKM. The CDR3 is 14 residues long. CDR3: CASSLVRGSYGYTF. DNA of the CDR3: TGTGCCAGCAGTTTAGTCCGGGGGAGCTATGGCTACACCTTC.

In DNA form, the CDR3 reads TGTGCCAGCAGTCCAGAAGGGACTAGCGGGAGGGCCGGATTATACGAGCAGTACTTC. Protein sequence: CASSPEGTSGRAGLYEQYF. This chain links TRBV27 with TRBJ2-7, with TRBD2 matching over 16 bases. Germline trimming cut 5 bases from V and 4 bases from J; bases unmatched to any gene: 14. CDR1 MNHEY and CDR2 SMNVEV come from the germline V gene (reference sequence). This CDR3 contains 19 residues.